This TCR beta chain emerged from a study of blood T cell repertoires in COVID-19 (TCRdb year 2020). Background for the entire study: The collaborator samples originated in the United States, Italy and Spain and spanned the acute and convalescent phases of COVID-19. The samples were drawn from two sources: the first 160 participants of the ongoing ImmuneRACE study, and 1,254 subjects contributed by 6 global collaborators. A freely available public database, intended as a resource for researchers studying the immune response to SARS-CoV-2, is where the repertoires were released. Where HLA class I and class II types were available, the types were taken from metadata supplied by the sample provider, not from assay-based typing. Sample metadata almost always included a de-identified subject ID, COVID-19 status, age in years and sex. The prospective study material was composed of cDNA or gDNA derived from T cells, B-cell-depleted T cells, or PBMCs. Subjects who had been exposed to COVID-19, were actively infected with it, or had recovered from it provided the deeply sampled blood TCRbeta repertoires that made up the dataset. Broad study findings and their caveats: The quantity of clinical and demographic metadata differed by source and by participant and was supplied without curation.

Collaborating institutions collected whole blood in K2EDTA tubes following their own protocols. Collaborator samples were shipped for TCRbeta analysis as frozen whole blood, isolated PBMCs, or DNA extracted from either sample type. A remark on this clone: The specificity of this receptor is unknown. Nothing much larger sits one base from this clone, and base qualities are not available.

TCRbeta CDR3 regions were amplified from genomic DNA by means of the immunoSEQ Assay, a bias-controlled multiplex PCR. The paper's data handling went like this. Nucleated cell counts per sample were estimated from amplification of reference gene primers within the assay. To quantify the absolute abundance of each unique TCRbeta CDR3 rearrangement, sequence reads were collapsed and filtered. For each sample, productive Simpson clonality was calculated as the square root of Simpson's diversity index over productive rearrangements. TCRdb stores this immuneACCESS table with in-frame sequences only. Part of the clones is absent; in the studies checked, under half of the shortfall reflects unresolved V genes, and no reason is known for the rest. The V and J calls and clone size were taken over from that table, and D and trimming were inferred from the DNA. The sample table holds around 170,000 clones, of which under 80% were seen once. The ten top clones hold 2.5% to 3% of the sample.

From cysteine to phenylalanine, the CDR3 is 17 amino acids long. The CDR3 DNA has 51 bases and is translated from base 1. From the germline V gene, CDR1 is SGDLS and CDR2 is YYNGEE. V is pared back by 2 bases and J by 2 bases, with 18 bases lying between the germline termini. Sequences were obtained from peripheral blood. This chain is built from TRBV9 and TRBJ2-3, and the D gene may be TRBD2, 6 bases matching. The source of this sequence is a woman aged 80 or over with acute or convalescent COVID-19. The CDR3 protein sequence reads: CASSVLSGVPHTDTQYF. The nucleotides read TGTGCCAGCAGCGTCCTCTCGGGGGTCCCCCACACAGATACGCAGTATTTT.